This T cell receptor beta chain emerged from a study of CD8 T cells in ankylosing spondylitis. TCRdb ran MiXCR on the 5' RACE reads and lists one entry per CDR3 protein. The sample holds about 750,000 distinct CDR3 sequences, around 20% seen once. Broader study findings: Ankylosing spondylitis blood appeared to be characterized by a TCR beta motif of 8 or 9 highly homologous variants.

Points on this clonotype: Its antigen is still unknown.

CDR1 and CDR2 from the germline V gene are SEHNR and FQNEAQ (reference sequence). The CDR3 totals 14 residues. Trimming at V came to 11 bases and at J to 2 bases, leaving 9 bases not matched to a gene. The sequence was collected from a male donor with ankylosing spondylitis. The sequenced sample consisted of blood, either unsorted or a sorted T cell fraction (not recorded which). The chain carries TRBV7-9 and TRBJ2-3; 8 bases are a match to TRBD1. CDR3 in amino acids: CASERTGNTDTQYF. The CDR3 nucleotides read TGTGCCTCTGAAAGGACAGGGAACACAGATACGCAGTATTTT.